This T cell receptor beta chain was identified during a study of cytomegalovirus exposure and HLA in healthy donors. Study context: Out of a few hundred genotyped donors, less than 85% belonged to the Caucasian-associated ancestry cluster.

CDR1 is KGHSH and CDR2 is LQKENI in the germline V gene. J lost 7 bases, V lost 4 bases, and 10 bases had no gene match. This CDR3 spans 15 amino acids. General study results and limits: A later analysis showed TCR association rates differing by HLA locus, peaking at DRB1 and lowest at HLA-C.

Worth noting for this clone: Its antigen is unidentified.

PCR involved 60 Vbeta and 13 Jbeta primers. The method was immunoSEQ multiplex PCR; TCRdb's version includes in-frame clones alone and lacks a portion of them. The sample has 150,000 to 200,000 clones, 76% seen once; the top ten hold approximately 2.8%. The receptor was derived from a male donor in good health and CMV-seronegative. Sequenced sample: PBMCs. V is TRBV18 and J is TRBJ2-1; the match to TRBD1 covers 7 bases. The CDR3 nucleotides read TGTGCCAGCTCACTGCCGGGACAGCCTAAAAATGAGCAGTTCTTC. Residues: CASSLPGQPKNEQFF.